The 12 T cell receptor beta chains given below trace back to one sample, sequenced in a study of T cells after yellow fever vaccination (dated by TCRdb to between 2018 and 2020). This specimen's treatment or condition label, interpreted: live attenuated yellow fever vaccine strain. Receptor libraries were prepared by 5' RACE. The listed sequencing device is Illumina HiSeq 2500. In TCRdb, the public reads were trimmed at Q25 with fastp and aligned with MiXCR, with productive beta chains retained. When rows share a CDR3 protein, they turn into one entry using the most common DNA and genes. The sample table holds 110,000 to 150,000 distinct CDR3 sequences, of which less than 8.5% were seen once. The ten largest clones capture approximately 0.59% of the sample. This sample comprised CD4+ T cells sorted from PBMCs, obtained 10 days after the yellow fever booster vaccination. Receptors originate from a man aged 25 to 40 who received the YFV17D yellow fever vaccine.

This clonotype was seen ten or more times. The chain joins TRBV5-1 to TRBJ2-5; 7 nucleotides match TRBD1. Germline CDR1 is SGHRS and CDR2 is YFSETQ. This CDR3 has 13 amino acids. Trimming removed 4 bases from V and 4 bases from J; junction bases left unmatched: 4. The CDR3 reads CASSADRLETQYF. DNA for the CDR3: TGCGCCAGCAGCGCGGACAGGCTAGAGACCCAGTACTTC.

This clonotype was seen repeatedly, ten times or more. The gene calls are TRBV18 and TRBJ2-7, with a weak D call TRBD1 (6 bases). The CDR3 spans 13 residues. In germline, CDR1 is KGHSH, CDR2 LQKENI. Trimming cost V 3 bases and J 3 bases, with 9 bases left between them. This chain's CDR3 is CASSPGQFYEQYF. The CDR3 DNA sequence: TGTGCCAGCTCACCCGGACAGTTCTACGAGCAGTACTTC. Based on the CDR3 plus reference TRBV18 and TRBJ2-7, the full variable domain is NAGVMQNPRHLVRRRGQEARLRCSPMKGHSHVYWYRQLPEEGLKFMVYLQKENIIDESGMPKERFSAEFPKEGPSILRIQQVVRGDSAAYFCASSPGQFYEQYFGPGTRLTVT.

This clonotype was seen many times. The V gene is TRBV7-3, the J gene TRBJ2-2; 9 positions match TRBD1. After removal of 4 bases from V and 6 bases from J, the junction contained 12 bases not matched to a gene. CDR1 is SGHTA, CDR2 FQGTGA, per germline. CDR3 size: 17 residues. CDR3 loop: CASSSLPGTGNSGELFF. CDR3 DNA: TGTGCCAGCAGCTCACTTCCCGGGACAGGGAATTCCGGGGAGCTGTTTTTT.

This clonotype was counted at least ten times. This chain joins TRBV14 and TRBJ2-2; D may correspond to TRBD1 or TRBD2 (5 bases each). CDR1 SGHDN and CDR2 FVKESK come from the germline V gene. Trimming pared 1 base from V and 13 bases from J, leaving 16 bases between. The CDR3 contains 14 residues. CDR3 region: CASSQVRWSGRLFF. The CDR3 DNA reads TGTGCCAGCAGCCAAGTACGCTGGTCAGGGAGGCTGTTTTTT.

This clonotype was seen at least ten times. The chain joins TRBV9 to TRBJ2-5; D is tentatively TRBD1 or TRBD2 (5 bases each). The CDR3 has 14 amino acids. Per the germline V gene, CDR1 is SGDLS and CDR2 is YYNGEE. The germline V and J ends were trimmed by 0 bases and 5 bases, with 11 bases remaining between them. In DNA form, the CDR3 reads TGTGCCAGCAGCGTAGGAGGGGCCCGTGAGACCCAGTACTTC. This translates into CASSVGGARETQYF.

In its sample, this clonotype was seen many times. The chain links TRBV7-2 to TRBJ2-3; no firm D call. V dropped 2 bases and J dropped 4 bases, with 7 bases sitting between them. The CDR3 covers 13 residues. Germline V gene data show CDR1 as SGHTA and CDR2 as FQGNSA. The DNA for the CDR3 is TGTGCCAGCAGCTTACGAGGCGCAGATACGCAGTATTTT. Translating it yields CASSLRGADTQYF.

This clonotype was found many times. The chain has TRBV12-3 or TRBV12-4 and TRBJ2-1, with 12 bases matching TRBD2. CDR3 length: 15 residues. Losses at the gene ends were 6 bases for V and 3 bases for J; bases not matched to a gene: 3. The CDR3 reads CASRALAGGYNEQFF. As DNA, the CDR3 is TGTGCCAGCAGGGCACTAGCGGGAGGCTACAATGAGCAGTTCTTC.

The sample holds many counts of this clonotype. The rearrangement uses TRBV20-1 and TRBJ2-3, with D maybe TRBD2 (5 bases). From germline, CDR1 is DFQATT and CDR2 SNEGSKA (reference sequence). V dropped 4 bases and J dropped 2 bases, with 10 bases sitting between them. The CDR3 is 13 amino acids. The CDR3 is CSATERNTDTQYF. CDR3 DNA: TGCAGTGCTACCGAGCGGAACACAGATACGCAGTATTTT.

This clonotype occurred many times. The chain joins TRBV29-1 to TRBJ2-1, with D possibly matching TRBD1 (5 bases). The CDR3 extends over 12 amino acids. The V and J ends lost 1 base and 6 bases respectively, with 7 bases between them. Per germline, CDR1 SQVTM and CDR2 ANQGSEA. The CDR3 DNA reads TGCAGCGTTGAAGGCCAGGGCAATGAGCAGTTCTTC. Its protein is CSVEGQGNEQFF.

Remarks on this clonotype: A read error may explain this, as a much larger clone is one base away. The chain employs TRBV20-1 and TRBJ2-3; TRBD2 aligns across 10 bases. The CDR3 has 15 residues. Germline CDR1 reads DFQATT; CDR2 reads SNEGSKA (reference sequence). This chain's CDR3 is CCAPSGSRGTDTQYF. CDR3 coding DNA: TGCTGCGCCCCTAGCGGGAGTCGAGGCACAGATACGCAGTATTTT.

This clonotype was observed many times. This CDR3 is CASSFAGAVQETQYF. The CDR3 nucleotides are TGTGCCAGCAGTTTCGCGGGAGCGGTCCAAGAGACCCAGTACTTC. The gene calls are TRBV27 and TRBJ2-5, with 7 bases that match TRBD2. Looked up from germline, CDR1 is MNHEY and CDR2 is SMNVEV (reference sequence). The CDR3 has 15 residues. J was trimmed by 1 base and V by 3 bases; bases with no gene match: 5.

The chain employs TRBV21-1 and TRBJ2-7; the listed D gene, TRBD2, was not tested against the DNA. TRBV21-1 has pseudogene status. CDR3 length: 16 residues. The CDR3 sequence: CASSTTSSGRVSEQYF. CDR3 DNA: TGTGCCAGCAGCACCACATCTAGCGGGAGGGTAAGCGAGCAGTACTTC.